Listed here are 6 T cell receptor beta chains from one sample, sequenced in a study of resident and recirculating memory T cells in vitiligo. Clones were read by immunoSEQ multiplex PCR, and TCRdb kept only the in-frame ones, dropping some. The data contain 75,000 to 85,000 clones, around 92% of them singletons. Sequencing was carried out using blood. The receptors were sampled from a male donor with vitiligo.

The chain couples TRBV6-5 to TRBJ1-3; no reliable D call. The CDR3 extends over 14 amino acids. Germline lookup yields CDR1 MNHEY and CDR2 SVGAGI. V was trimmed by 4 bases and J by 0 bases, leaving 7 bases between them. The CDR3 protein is CASSSRFSGNTIYF. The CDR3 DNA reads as TGTGCCAGCAGTTCCCGGTTCTCTGGAAACACCATATATTTT.

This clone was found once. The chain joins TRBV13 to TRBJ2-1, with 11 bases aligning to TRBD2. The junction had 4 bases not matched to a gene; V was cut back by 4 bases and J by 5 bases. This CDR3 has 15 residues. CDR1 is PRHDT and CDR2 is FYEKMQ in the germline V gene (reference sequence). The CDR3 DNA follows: TGTGCCAGCAGCTCCGGGACTAGCGGCAACAATGAGCAGTTCTTC. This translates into CASSSGTSGNNEQFF. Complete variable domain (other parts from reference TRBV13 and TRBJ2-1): AAGVIQSPRHLIKEKRETATLKCYPIPRHDTVYWYQQGPGQDPQFLISFYEKMQSDKGSIPDRFSAQQFSDYHSELNMSSLELGDSALYFCASSSGTSGNNEQFFGPGTRLTVL.

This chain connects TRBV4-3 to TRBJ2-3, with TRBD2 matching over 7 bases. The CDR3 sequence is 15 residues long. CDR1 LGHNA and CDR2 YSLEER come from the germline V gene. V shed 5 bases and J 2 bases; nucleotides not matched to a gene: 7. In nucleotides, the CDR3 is TGCGCCAGCAGCGCATGGGGGGGTAACACAGATACGCAGTATTTT. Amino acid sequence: CASSAWGGNTDTQYF.

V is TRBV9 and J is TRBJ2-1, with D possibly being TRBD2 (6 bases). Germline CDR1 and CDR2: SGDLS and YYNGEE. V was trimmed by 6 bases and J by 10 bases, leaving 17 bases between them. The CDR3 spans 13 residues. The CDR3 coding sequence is TGTGCCAGCAACCGGGAGTCTCAGGGAGAGCAGTTCTTC. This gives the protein CASNRESQGEQFF.

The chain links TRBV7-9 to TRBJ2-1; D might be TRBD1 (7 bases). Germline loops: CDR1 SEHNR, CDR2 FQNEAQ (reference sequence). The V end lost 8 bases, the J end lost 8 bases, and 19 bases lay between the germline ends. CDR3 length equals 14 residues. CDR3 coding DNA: TGTGCCAGCTCAATTGCAGGGGGGTTTTATGAGCAGTTCTTC. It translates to CASSIAGGFYEQFF.

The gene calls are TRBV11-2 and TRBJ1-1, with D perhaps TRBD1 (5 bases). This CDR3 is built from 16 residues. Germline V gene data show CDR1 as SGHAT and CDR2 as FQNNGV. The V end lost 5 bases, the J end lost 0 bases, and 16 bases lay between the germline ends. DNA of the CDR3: TGTGCCAGCAGCCCCCGGGGGGGGACGTTGAACACTGAAGCTTTCTTT. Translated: CASSPRGGTLNTEAFF. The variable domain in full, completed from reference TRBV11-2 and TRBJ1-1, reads EAGVAQSPRYKIIEKRQSVAFWCNPISGHATLYWYQQILGQGPKLLIQFQNNGVVDDSQLPKDRFSAERLKGVDSTLKIQPAKLEDSAVYLCASSPRGGTLNTEAFFGQGTRLTVV.